This TCR beta chain was profiled in a study of human T cells and chemical hapten exposure. At the level of the study: Diagnoses of alopecia areata, totalis or universalis occurred in mostly female patients. Study-wide results and caveats: In comparison with controls, expanded TCRs gave rise to a significantly larger number of large CDR3 similarity clusters.

The library labeled individual cDNA molecules by adding unique molecular identifiers to them. TCRdb analysed the RACE reads with MiXCR anew, one entry per CDR3 protein. The repertoire includes some 400,000 distinct CDR3 sequences, roughly 5% of them detected once, and around 2.6% sits in the top ten. With regard to this clonotype: Antigen specificity is unknown.

V lost 0 bases to trimming and J lost 4 bases, with 7 bases between them. CDR1 is MNHNS, CDR2 SASEGT, per germline. This CDR3 has 14 residues. Time point indicated: pre-sensitization, week 0. The sample's treatment: therapeutic diphenylcyclopropenone sensitization with weekly scalp DPC. Sequences were derived from whole blood, sampled in connection with sensitization to the hapten diphenylcyclopropenone (DPC). The rearrangement joins TRBV6-1 to TRBJ1-5; no clear D gene. The receptor was isolated from a woman between 45 and 65 years old with alopecia areata. Some clones in this sample may be carry-over from other donors' samples. The CDR3 bases are TGTGCCAGCAGTGAAGCTATGGGGAATCAGCCCCAGCATTTT. The encoded protein is CASSEAMGNQPQHF.